The sequence of this T cell receptor (beta chain) was determined in a study of T cells in Graves' hyperthyroidism and ophthalmopathy. Trimming left V 3 bases short and J 2 bases short, with 14 bases between. The CDR3 is made up of 15 amino acids. From germline, CDR1 is LNHDA and CDR2 SQIVND (reference sequence). This clonotype was recorded at least ten times. Its antigen remains unidentified. Absence of ophthalmopathy progression within 18 months defined stable Graves' hyperthyroidism. Patients having uncontrolled infection, another autoimmune disease, pregnancy or lactation were not included. Diagnoses used clinical symptoms, serum thyroxine and TRAb, thyroid ultrasound and orbital computed tomography. General study findings and limits: Blood also contained most expanded thyroid clonotypes above 0.001.

TCR beta CDR3 region amplification was performed from RNA transcripts. HTBI primers were the set used in a first-round RT-PCR of the TCR CDR3. TCRdb analysed the multiplex PCR reads with MiXCR anew, one entry per CDR3 protein. The table includes fewer than 750,000 distinct CDR3 sequences, roughly 46% detected once. The chain employs TRBV19 and TRBJ2-7; D perhaps matches TRBD2 (6 bases). Sequencing was performed on peripheral blood or thyroid tissue (not recorded which). This clonotype was obtained from a woman aged 18-30 years with Graves' hyperthyroidism. The CDR3 loop is CASSIFRGFTYEQYF. In DNA, the CDR3 is TGTGCCAGTAGTATCTTCCGGGGGTTTACCTACGAGCAGTACTTC. Using reference TRBV19 and TRBJ2-7 for the parts outside the CDR3, the full variable domain is DGGITQSPKYLFRKEGQNVTLSCEQNLNHDAMYWYRQDPGQGLRLIYYSQIVNDFQKGDIAEGYSVSREKKESFPLTVTSAQKNPTAFYLCASSIFRGFTYEQYFGPGTRLTVT.